This T cell receptor (beta chain) was sequenced during a study of cytomegalovirus exposure and HLA in healthy donors. The study's findings and limits: Presence/absence analyses supposed approximately even sequencing depth among donors.

On this clone itself: Antigen: not known.

Germline V lookup: CDR1 SGDLS, CDR2 YYNGEE. The CDR3 length is 14 residues. The V and J ends lost 0 bases and 3 bases, in that order; junction bases with no gene match: 0. Primers included in the PCR were 60 Vbeta and 13 Jbeta primers. Clones were read by immunoSEQ multiplex PCR, and TCRdb kept only the in-frame ones, dropping some. The sample lists about 150,000 clones, roughly 75% occurring once. J is TRBJ2-7 and V is TRBV9; 10 nucleotides align to TRBD2. This sequence was found in a man aged 18 to 29 in good health and CMV-seronegative. The specimen was PBMCs. CDR3 coding DNA: TGTGCCAGCAGCGTAGGACTAGCGGGCTACGAGCAGTACTTC. It encodes CASSVGLAGYEQYF.